This T cell receptor (beta chain) was identified in a study of blood T cell repertoires in COVID-19. Study summary: COVID-19 samples from acute and convalescent phases originated in the United States, Italy and Spain. The cDNA or gDNA used as material had been derived from T cells, B-cell-depleted T cells, or PBMCs.

In the original processing: Nucleated cell number was recorded as an estimate derived from reference gene primer amplification. Method: immunoSEQ multiplex PCR; TCRdb's copy keeps in-frame clones and lacks some. The D gene and trimming were derived from the DNA, and the V and J assignments and clone size from that table. The sample records over 250,000 clones, roughly 85% being singletons. With regard to this clone: The same CDR3 arises from other DNA sequences in this sample as well.

V lost 1 base, J lost 4 bases, and 10 bases lay in between. This CDR3 has 14 amino acids. Germline values: CDR1 SGHAT, CDR2 FQNNGV. The TCR comes from a woman in her 50s who had recovered from COVID-19. The material sequenced was peripheral blood. The chain carries TRBV11-2 and TRBJ1-1, with D hard to call. CDR3 sequence reads: CASSLVGGGTEAFF. The CDR3 nucleotides are TGTGCCAGCAGCTTAGTGGGAGGCGGCACTGAAGCTTTCTTT.